These 3 T cell receptor beta chains were sequenced from one sample in a study of T cells in Graves' hyperthyroidism and ophthalmopathy. Amplification targeted TCR beta CDR3 regions from RNA transcripts. In the first-round RT-PCR of the TCR CDR3, the HTBI primer set was used. TCRdb re-called the multiplex PCR reads through MiXCR, storing one row per CDR3 protein. The table records 300,000 or so distinct CDR3 sequences, about a sixth of them present only once. The sample comprised blood. Every receptor here comes from a woman in her sixties with Graves' ophthalmopathy.

This clonotype was detected only a few times. V and J are TRBV10-3 and TRBJ1-5, with a possible D match to TRBD1 (5 bases). The CDR3 loop spans 14 amino acids. With 10 bases removed from V and 4 bases from J, the gap between germline ends came to 17 bases. In germline, CDR1 is ENHRY, CDR2 SYGVKD. DNA for the CDR3: TGTGCCACCTCCCCGGGGGTCTCTAATCAGCCCCAGCATTTT. Translating gives CATSPGVSNQPQHF.

This clonotype was found many times. The chain carries TRBV7-2 and TRBJ2-2, with D possibly being TRBD1 (6 bases). V dropped 6 bases and J dropped 7 bases, with 12 bases sitting between them. Looked up from germline, CDR1 is SGHTA and CDR2 is FQGNSA. The CDR3 has 13 amino acids. The CDR3 loop is CASSYRAGGELFF. The CDR3 coding sequence is TGTGCCAGCAGTTACAGGGCGGGCGGGGAGCTGTTTTTT.

At least ten counts were recorded for this clonotype. The rearrangement links TRBV12-3 or TRBV12-4 to TRBJ2-5, with 7 bases aligning to TRBD1. Trimming cost V 6 bases and J 2 bases; bases outside gene matches: 9. The CDR3 contains 15 residues. Here the CDR3 reads CASRQGTAGQETQYF. CDR3 in DNA: TGTGCCAGCAGACAGGGGACAGCTGGACAAGAGACCCAGTACTTC.